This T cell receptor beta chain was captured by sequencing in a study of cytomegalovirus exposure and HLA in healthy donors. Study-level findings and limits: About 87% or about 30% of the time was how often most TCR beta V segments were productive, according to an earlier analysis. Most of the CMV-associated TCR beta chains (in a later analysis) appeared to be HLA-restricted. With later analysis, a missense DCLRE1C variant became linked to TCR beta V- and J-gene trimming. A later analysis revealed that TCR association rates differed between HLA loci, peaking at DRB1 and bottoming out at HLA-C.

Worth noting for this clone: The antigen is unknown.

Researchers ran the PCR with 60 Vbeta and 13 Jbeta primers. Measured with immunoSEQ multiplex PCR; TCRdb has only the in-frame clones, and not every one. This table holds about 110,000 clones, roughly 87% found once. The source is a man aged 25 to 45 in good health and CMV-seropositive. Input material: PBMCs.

DNA of the CDR3: TGTGCCAGCTCACCTACGACAGGGGCCGGCTATGGCTACACCTTC. Translation gives CASSPTTGAGYGYTF. V and J are TRBV18 and TRBJ1-2, with 8 bases matching TRBD1. V was clipped by 3 bases and J by 4 bases; unmatched bases: 7. The CDR3 has 15 residues. CDR1 KGHSH and CDR2 LQKENI come from the germline V gene.